This T cell receptor (beta chain) was captured in a study of blood T cell repertoires in COVID-19. Study in general: The origin of the acute and convalescent COVID-19 samples was the United States, Italy and Spain. Nucleic acid was either cDNA or gDNA, and it came from T cells, B-cell-depleted T cells, or PBMCs.

Original data processing: Estimation of nucleated cell counts relied on the amplification of reference gene primers. Some clones are missing from TCRdb's copy, which holds only in-frame ones; the method was immunoSEQ multiplex PCR. That table supplies the V and J calls and clone size; D and trimming were determined from the DNA. The top ten hold approximately 5% of the sample, which has 140,000 to 150,000 clones, about 80% seen once. This clone is a singleton in its sample. The CDR3 runs to 15 residues. From germline, CDR1 is LNHDA and CDR2 SQIVND (reference sequence). Trimming cost V 3 bases and J 0 bases, with 10 bases left between them.

The sequence derives from a human donor in a cohort sampled during active COVID-19. Sequenced material: peripheral blood. V and J are TRBV19 and TRBJ2-3, with a weak D call TRBD1 (6 bases). The CDR3 DNA sequence: TGTGCCAGTAGTATTCAGGGGCAAAGCACAGATACGCAGTATTTT. Translation gives CASSIQGQSTDTQYF. Combining the CDR3 with reference TRBV19 and TRBJ2-3 gives the whole variable domain DGGITQSPKYLFRKEGQNVTLSCEQNLNHDAMYWYRQDPGQGLRLIYYSQIVNDFQKGDIAEGYSVSREKKESFPLTVTSAQKNPTAFYLCASSIQGQSTDTQYFGPGTRLTVL.